This entry lists 11 T cell receptor beta chains sequenced from one sample in a study of T cells in Graves' hyperthyroidism and ophthalmopathy. What was amplified from RNA transcripts were TCR beta CDR3 regions. When the TCR CDR3 underwent first-round RT-PCR, the HTBI primer set was used. One entry per CDR3 protein results from TCRdb running MiXCR on the multiplex PCR reads. The sample carries 500,000 or so distinct CDR3 sequences, under 20% recorded once. The sample taken for sequencing was blood. All receptors come from a young woman with Graves' ophthalmopathy.

This clonotype came up a few times. This chain links TRBV5-5 with TRBJ2-6; D is perhaps TRBD1 (5 bases). Germline lookup yields CDR1 SGHKS and CDR2 YYEKEE (reference sequence). The CDR3 spans 16 residues. V gave up 4 bases and J gave up 0 bases, with 11 bases separating them. In DNA form, the CDR3 reads TGTGCCAGCAGCCCCCAGGGAATCTCTGGGGCCAACGTCCTGACTTTC. Its translation is CASSPQGISGANVLTF.

The chain uses TRBV20-1 and TRBJ1-1; TRBD1 might be the D (5 bases). Trimming pared 1 base from V and 1 base from J, leaving 13 bases between. The CDR3 sequence is 15 residues long. Germline-derived CDR1 and CDR2 are DFQATT and SNEGSKA (reference sequence). CDR3 in amino acids: CSARAREGRNTEAFF. CDR3 in DNA: TGCAGTGCTAGAGCCAGGGAGGGTCGGAACACTGAAGCTTTCTTT.

Concerning this clonotype itself: A junction end diverges from the germline sequence, so it may reflect a read error. The V call is TRBV6-1, the J call TRBJ2-7, with no clear D. CDR1 is MNHNS and CDR2 is SASEGT in the germline V gene. The length of the CDR3 is 13 residues. CDR3 in amino acids: CANSPLPLVEQYF. CDR3 bases: TGTGCCAACAGTCCCTTACCCCTCGTGGAGCAGTACTTC.

This clonotype was recorded a few times. The chain couples TRBV10-3 to TRBJ1-4; no clear D gene. CDR1 is ENHRY and CDR2 is SYGVKD in the germline V gene. The CDR3 loop spans 14 amino acids. The V gene lost 1 base and the J gene lost 6 bases, with 9 bases spanning the gap. In nucleotides, the CDR3 is TGTGCCATCAGTGAGTGGAAGGGATATGAAAAACTGTTTTTT. Residues: CAISEWKGYEKLFF.

This clonotype has a count of ten or more. The J gene is TRBJ1-1, the V gene TRBV6-1; D is unresolved. Deletions cut 4 bases from V and 6 bases from J, with 15 bases between. This CDR3 has 14 residues. The germline CDR1 and CDR2 sequences are MNHNS and SASEGT. In DNA form, the CDR3 reads TGTGCCAGCAGTGGGGTCGCCGAGTACGCTGAAGCTTTCTTT. Protein product: CASSGVAEYAEAFF.

V and J are TRBV5-5 and TRBJ2-1, with 11 bases fitting TRBD2. The CDR3 is 17 residues long. Germline CDR1 and CDR2: SGHKS and YYEKEE (reference sequence). V trimming: 2 bases; J trimming: 10 bases; junction bases outside the gene matches: 14. The DNA for the CDR3 is TGTGCCAGCAGCTTCCGTTTAGGGACTAGCGGCCTCCCGGAGCAGTTCTTC. It encodes CASSFRLGTSGLPEQFF.

The rearrangement uses TRBV19 and TRBJ1-1, with a possible D match to TRBD1 (6 bases). The CDR3 sequence is 14 residues long. Trimming left V 8 bases short and J 1 base short, with 14 bases between. Germline V gene lookup returns CDR1 LNHDA and CDR2 SQIVND (reference sequence). As DNA, the CDR3 is TGTGCCAGTCTGCTCAGGGGCAGGAACACTGAAGCTTTCTTT. The encoded protein is CASLLRGRNTEAFF.

This clonotype turned up a few times. The chain employs TRBV20-1 and TRBJ1-1, with 8 bases that match TRBD1. CDR1 is DFQATT and CDR2 is SNEGSKA in the germline V gene (reference sequence). V gave up 5 bases and J gave up 10 bases; unmatched junction bases: 15. The CDR3 loop spans 14 amino acids. Here the CDR3 reads CSARLPDRGFGAFF. CDR3 DNA sequence: TGCAGTGCTCGCCTCCCTGACAGGGGATTTGGAGCTTTCTTT.

This clonotype was detected only a few times. This chain connects TRBV2 to TRBJ1-3; D is ambiguous. The V end was cut by 4 bases, the J end by 4 bases, with 11 bases between. Per the germline V gene, CDR1 is SNHLY and CDR2 is FYNNEI. The CDR3 runs to 14 residues. The CDR3 region has the DNA TGTGCCAGCAGTGTAGACTCTCTCGGAAACACCATATATTTT. Residues: CASSVDSLGNTIYF.

The rearrangement uses TRBV29-1 and TRBJ2-5; D unresolved. The CDR3 contains 12 residues. Germline V gene lookup returns CDR1 SQVTM and CDR2 ANQGSEA. With 3 bases removed from V and 2 bases from J, the gap between germline ends came to 7 bases. In nucleotides, the CDR3 is TGCAGCGTTGAGAACTTTCAAGAGACCCAGTACTTC. The encoded protein is CSVENFQETQYF.

The J gene is TRBJ2-7, the V gene TRBV20-1; TRBD2 matches 8 bases. This CDR3 has 15 residues. J gave up 3 bases and V 2 bases, and 9 bases lay outside the gene matches. Looked up from germline, CDR1 is DFQATT and CDR2 is SNEGSKA (reference sequence). CDR3 region: CSARRGAGGYYEQYF. The CDR3 DNA sequence: TGCAGTGCTAGAAGGGGCGCGGGGGGCTACTACGAGCAGTACTTC.